These 16 T cell receptor beta chains were all obtained from the same sample, sequenced in a study of OX40 agonist ivuxolimab in advanced cancers. Clones were read by immunoSEQ multiplex PCR, and TCRdb kept only the in-frame ones, dropping some. The sample includes tens of thousands of clones, roughly 90% seen only once; the top ten take approximately 10%. Source: CD4+ or CD8+ T cells sorted from blood, taken in a trial of the OX40 agonist ivuxolimab. These receptors were collected from an adult with an advanced solid tumor such as melanoma, head and neck, liver or kidney cancer.

The rearrangement links TRBV10-2 to TRBJ2-3; 13 bases fit TRBD2. Germline V gene lookup returns CDR1 WSHSY and CDR2 SAAADI. This CDR3 is 15 amino acids long. Trimming took 5 bases from V and 3 from J; bases not matched to a gene: 2. The DNA for the CDR3 is TGCGCCAGCAGTTGGACTAGCGGGGGAACAGATACGCAGTATTTT. Its protein product is CASSWTSGGTDTQYF.

The chain has TRBV14 and TRBJ1-1, with no clear D. Germline-derived CDR1 and CDR2 are SGHDN and FVKESK. The CDR3 has 14 amino acids. The V end was cut by 0 bases, the J end by 9 bases, with 14 bases between. The CDR3 loop is CASSQDFGVYQAFF. CDR3 bases: TGTGCCAGCAGCCAAGATTTTGGAGTATATCAAGCTTTCTTT.

J is TRBJ1-3 and V is TRBV4-1; the D is unclear. Germline-derived CDR1 and CDR2 are MGHRA and YSYEKL. There are 14 residues in the CDR3. V was pared by 4 bases and J by 4 bases, with 11 bases between. Here the CDR3 DNA reads TGCGCCAGCAGCCTCTGGGCGGAAGGAAACACCATATATTTT. The encoded protein is CASSLWAEGNTIYF.

With respect to this clone: Different DNA sequences within this sample yield the same CDR3. The chain has TRBV19 and TRBJ2-2; 10 bases agree with TRBD1. Trimming removed 5 bases from V and 3 bases from J; junction bases left unmatched: 3. CDR3 length equals 15 residues. Germline loops: CDR1 LNHDA, CDR2 SQIVND (reference sequence). The CDR3 sequence: CASSPGTGDTGELFF. The CDR3 DNA follows: TGTGCCAGTAGTCCCGGGACAGGGGACACCGGGGAGCTGTTTTTT.

The chain carries TRBV7-9 and TRBJ2-5, with a weak D call TRBD1 (5 bases). CDR1 SEHNR and CDR2 FQNEAQ come from the germline V gene (reference sequence). The CDR3 is made up of 13 amino acids. V was cut by 4 bases and J by 5 bases, with 11 bases left in between. CDR3 in amino acids: CASSYQGRETQYF. In DNA, the CDR3 is TGTGCCAGCAGCTACCAGGGCCGGGAGACCCAGTACTTC. Based on the CDR3 plus reference TRBV7-9 and TRBJ2-5, the full variable domain is DTGVSQNPRHKITKRGQNVTFRCDPISEHNRLYWYRQTLGQGPEFLTYFQNEAQLEKSRLLSDRFSAERPKGSFSTLEIQRTEQGDSAMYLCASSYQGRETQYFGPGTRLLVL.

This clone was seen a few times. CDR3 in DNA: TGTGCCAGCAGCATGGACAGGGGGCGGAACTATGGCTACACCTTC. Protein product: CASSMDRGRNYGYTF. This chain uses TRBV21-1 with TRBJ1-2; the DNA was not compared with TRBD1, the D call given in the table. TRBV21-1 has pseudogene status. The CDR3 length is 15 residues.

The CDR3 here is CASSGTSAETQYF. The CDR3 nucleotides are TGTGCCAGCAGCGGGACTAGTGCGGAGACCCAGTACTTC. This chain links TRBV7-7 with TRBJ2-5; TRBD2 aligns across 8 bases. CDR1 is SSHAT and CDR2 is FNYEAQ in the germline V gene (reference sequence). Trimming removed 5 bases from V and 5 bases from J; junction bases left unmatched: 4. The CDR3 is 13 residues long.

The chain uses TRBV7-2 and TRBJ1-2, with TRBD1 matching 7 bases. V was pared by 5 bases and J by 4 bases, with 7 bases of the junction left unmatched. From germline, CDR1 is SGHTA and CDR2 FQGNSA. This CDR3 region has 14 residues. The CDR3 here is CASSDFGQAYGYTF. For the CDR3, the DNA is TGTGCCAGCAGCGACTTCGGACAGGCCTATGGCTACACCTTC.

The rearrangement links TRBV28 to TRBJ2-1, with D unclear. The V and J ends lost 6 bases and 0 bases respectively, with 12 bases between them. The CDR3 totals 15 residues. The germline V gene encodes CDR1 MDHEN and CDR2 SYDVKM. The DNA for the CDR3 is TGTGCCAGCAGGCCCCCAAGGAGCTCCTACAATGAGCAGTTCTTC. Its protein is CASRPPRSSYNEQFF. The variable domain in full, completed from reference TRBV28 and TRBJ2-1, reads DVKVTQSSRYLVKRTGEKVFLECVQDMDHENMFWYRQDPGLGLRLIYFSYDVKMKEKGDIPEGYSVSREKKERFSLILESASTNQTSMYLCASRPPRSSYNEQFFGPGTRLTVL.

The chain employs TRBV28 and TRBJ2-5; possible D gene TRBD2, 6 bases. V shed 2 bases and J shed 4 bases, with 11 bases lying between them. In germline, CDR1 is MDHEN, CDR2 SYDVKM. The CDR3 runs to 14 residues. The CDR3 region is CASSLRDWAETQYF. CDR3 coding DNA: TGTGCCAGCAGTTTACGGGACTGGGCAGAGACCCAGTACTTC.

This clone was observed a handful of times. V gene TRBV29-1 combines with J gene TRBJ2-1; 11 bases are shared with TRBD1. CDR1 and CDR2 (germline): SQVTM, ANQGSEA. V dropped 4 bases and J dropped 8; count of bases not matched to a gene: 7. The CDR3 extends over 14 amino acids. DNA of the CDR3: TGCAGCGTTGCCGGGACAGGGGGTCAGGATGAGCAGTTCTTC. Its protein product is CSVAGTGGQDEQFF.

J is TRBJ1-1 and V is TRBV7-8; 7 bases fit TRBD1. The CDR3 runs 15 residues. V shed 5 bases, J shed 0 bases, and the junction held 6 bases outside the gene matches. Germline V lookup: CDR1 SGHVS, CDR2 FQNEAQ. The CDR3 is CASSPPTGMNTEAFF. The CDR3, as DNA: TGTGCCAGCAGCCCCCCGACAGGGATGAACACTGAAGCTTTCTTT.

The chain recombines TRBV7-3 with TRBJ1-1, with a tentative D call TRBD1 (6 bases). Trimming took off 5 bases at V and 2 bases at J, with 15 bases between the two ends. This CDR3 is built from 15 residues. Germline V gene sequence: CDR1 SGHTA, CDR2 FQGTGA. CDR3 in amino acids: CASSHWDMANTEAFF. The DNA of the CDR3 is TGTGCCAGCAGCCACTGGGACATGGCAAACACTGAAGCTTTCTTT. Drawing the rest from reference TRBV7-3 and TRBJ1-1, the complete variable domain is GAGVSQTPSNKVTEKGKYVELRCDPISGHTALYWYRQSLGQGPEFLIYFQGTGAADDSGLPNDRFFAVRPEGSVSTLKIQRTERGDSAVYLCASSHWDMANTEAFFGQGTRLTVV.

The J gene is TRBJ2-1, the V gene TRBV15, with D tentatively TRBD2 (5 bases). CDR1 is LNHNV and CDR2 is YYDKDF in the germline V gene (reference sequence). V lost 0 bases and J 7 bases, leaving 7 bases between the germline ends. The CDR3 is 13 residues long. CDR3 in DNA: TGTGCCACCAGCAGAGATACGGGGAATGAGCAGTTCTTC. Amino acid sequence: CATSRDTGNEQFF.

This rearrangement joins TRBV28 to TRBJ1-5; weak D call: TRBD1 (5 bases). Per germline, CDR1 MDHEN and CDR2 SYDVKM. The CDR3 sequence is 15 residues long. V was shortened by 1 base and J by 7 bases, with 14 bases between the two germline ends. The CDR3 region has the DNA TGTGCCAGCAGTTTATCAGTGAGGCGGGGGCAGCCCCAGCATTTT. It yields the protein CASSLSVRRGQPQHF. Drawing the rest from reference TRBV28 and TRBJ1-5, the complete variable domain is DVKVTQSSRYLVKRTGEKVFLECVQDMDHENMFWYRQDPGLGLRLIYFSYDVKMKEKGDIPEGYSVSREKKERFSLILESASTNQTSMYLCASSLSVRRGQPQHFGDGTRLSIL.

V and J are TRBV6-5 and TRBJ2-7; TRBD1 agrees at 9 bases. Germline lookup yields CDR1 MNHEY and CDR2 SVGAGI. The CDR3 covers 15 residues. With V trimmed by 0 bases and J by 5 bases, 5 bases remained unmatched. CDR3 loop: CASSYSNRGPDEQYF. CDR3 DNA sequence: TGTGCCAGCAGTTACTCGAACAGGGGGCCTGACGAGCAGTACTTC.